This is a list of T cell receptor beta chains from one sample in a study of OX40 agonist ivuxolimab in advanced cancers. Only in-frame clones appear in the TCRdb table, and some are missing; sequencing was by immunoSEQ multiplex PCR. The sample lists 40,000 to 45,000 clones, 75% to 90% occurring once. The sample was CD4+ or CD8+ T cells sorted from blood, taken in a trial of the OX40 agonist ivuxolimab. Receptors originate from an adult with an advanced solid tumor such as melanoma, head and neck, liver or kidney cancer. CDR3s include the opening cysteine and the closing phenylalanine or tryptophan. D genes are given only for firm matches. A row's size may be missing; if present it is once, few, many or a size class.

NA	TRBJ2-2	NA	TRBV29-1	CSVVDSVNTGELFF	TGCAGCGTTGTGGACTCAGTAAACACCGGGGAGCTGTTTTTT
NA	TRBJ2-1	NA	TRBV2	CASSLRRSSYNEQFF	TGTGCCAGCAGCCTCCGACGGAGCTCCTACAATGAGCAGTTCTTC
TRBD1	TRBJ1-2	NA	TRBV27	CASSRTGNGYTF	TGTGCCAGCAGTCGGACAGGGAACGGCTACACCTTC
TRBD1	TRBJ2-7	NA	TRBV28	CATSMTGWHEQYF	TGTGCCACCTCTATGACAGGGTGGCACGAGCAGTACTTC
TRBD2	TRBJ2-3	NA	TRBV7-7	CASSRGRGGSDTQYF	TGTGCTAGCAGCCGGGGGCGGGGGGGCTCAGATACGCAGTATTTT
NA	TRBJ1-5	once	TRBV29-1	CSVEKGPGQPQHF	TGCAGCGTTGAGAAGGGGCCGGGTCAGCCCCAGCATTTT
NA	TRBJ1-5	once	TRBV4-1	CASSQGQVNQPQHF	TGCGCCAGCAGCCAAGGACAGGTAAATCAGCCCCAGCATTTT
NA	TRBJ1-1	NA	TRBV2	CASTQQASNTEAFF	TGTGCCAGCACACAACAGGCCTCGAACACTGAAGCTTTCTTT
NA	TRBJ1-1	few	TRBV5-5	CASSLQGGTEAFF	TGTGCCAGCAGCTTGCAAGGAGGCACTGAAGCTTTCTTT
TRBD2	TRBJ2-3	NA	TRBV5-1	CASSLATSGETDTQYF	TGCGCCAGCAGCTTGGCCACTAGCGGGGAAACAGATACGCAGTATTTT
NA	TRBJ1-1	NA	TRBV5-1	CASSPGPMNTEAFF	TGCGCCAGCAGCCCAGGACCTATGAACACTGAAGCTTTCTTT
TRBD1	TRBJ2-4	NA	TRBV6-9	CASQGARENIQYF	TGTGCCAGCCAGGGGGCGAGGGAAAACATTCAGTACTTC
NA	TRBJ2-7	NA	TRBV30	CAWSYTKLYEQYF	TGTGCCTGGAGCTATACAAAACTCTACGAGCAGTACTTC
TRBD1	TRBJ2-5	NA	TRBV2	CASSVMGQGGETQYF	TGTGCCAGCAGCGTTATGGGACAGGGGGGAGAGACCCAGTACTTC
NA	TRBJ1-1	few	TRBV19	CASSKQGRFTEAFF	TGTGCCAGTAGTAAGCAGGGGCGCTTCACTGAAGCTTTCTTT
TRBD1	TRBJ2-3	once	TRBV7-9	CASSLGTGVTDTQYF	TGTGCCAGCAGCTTAGGGACAGGGGTCACAGATACGCAGTATTTT
NA	TRBJ2-3	NA	TRBV2	CASRRTQSTDTQYF	TGTGCCAGCAGAAGGACCCAAAGCACAGATACGCAGTATTTT
TRBD2	TRBJ2-5	NA	TRBV28	CASRESGTSGMETQYF	TGTGCCAGCAGAGAATCCGGGACTAGCGGGATGGAGACCCAGTACTTC
NA	TRBJ2-5	NA	TRBV11-2	CASSREQETQYF	TGTGCCAGCAGCCGGGAACAAGAGACCCAGTACTTC
TRBD2	TRBJ2-3	once	TRBV5-1	CASRRGGGDTQYF	TGCGCCAGCCGCCGGGGGGGAGGAGATACGCAGTATTTT
NA	TRBJ2-5	NA	TRBV29-1	CSAQTRGGETQYF	TGCAGCGCCCAAACCAGGGGGGGGGAGACCCAGTACTTC
NA	TRBJ2-7	NA	TRBV6-1	CATDGQSPYEQYF	TGTGCCACCGACGGCCAGTCTCCCTACGAGCAGTACTTC
TRBD2	TRBJ2-1	NA	TRBV5-1	CASRLTSGSSYNEQFF	TGCGCCAGCAGGTTGACTAGCGGGAGCTCCTACAATGAGCAGTTCTTC
TRBD1	TRBJ1-2	NA	TRBV6-6	CASSYAPGGNYGYTF	TGTGCCAGCAGTTACGCTCCAGGGGGAAACTATGGCTACACCTTC
TRBD2	TRBJ2-1	NA	TRBV6-6	CASSYSPRLANEQFF	TGTGCCAGCAGTTACTCCCCTAGACTAGCGAATGAGCAGTTCTTC
NA	TRBJ1-5	once	TRBV5-1	CASSFGSNQPQHF	TGCGCCAGCAGCTTTGGAAGCAATCAGCCCCAGCATTTT
NA	TRBJ2-1	NA	TRBV5-6	CASSFRRYNEQFF	TGTGCCAGCAGCTTTCGGCGGTACAATGAGCAGTTCTTC
NA	TRBJ2-7	few	TRBV19	CASSEVNYEQYF	TGTGCCAGTAGTGAAGTCAACTACGAGCAGTACTTC
NA	TRBJ2-3	few	TRBV5-4	CASSSEPDTQYF	TGTGCCAGCAGCTCTGAGCCGGATACGCAGTATTTT
NA	TRBJ2-7	NA	TRBV7-7	CASSSTRIGEQYF	TGTGCTAGCAGTTCTACACGGATCGGAGAGCAGTACTTC
TRBD1	TRBJ1-1	NA	TRBV5-1	CASSSGTGGAETEAFF	TGCGCCAGCAGCTCCGGGACAGGGGGCGCGGAAACTGAAGCTTTCTTT
TRBD1	TRBJ2-7	NA	TRBV4-3	CASSQARTGFDEQYF	TGCGCCAGCAGCCAAGCCAGGACAGGGTTCGACGAGCAGTACTTC
NA	TRBJ2-3	few	TRBV6-4	CASSEDRGDTQYF	TGTGCCAGCAGTGAGGACAGAGGAGATACGCAGTATTTT
TRBD2	TRBJ2-1	NA	TRBV6-5	CASRGTRYNEQFF	TGTGCCAGCAGGGGGACTAGATACAATGAGCAGTTCTTC
TRBD1	TRBJ2-1	NA	TRBV27	CATAVEGSGQGFF	TGTGCCACCGCGGTTGAGGGGAGTGGACAGGGGTTCTTC
NA	TRBJ2-1	medium-sized	TRBV5-4	CASSLELELSYNEQFF	TGTGCCAGCAGCTTGGAACTAGAACTGAGCTACAATGAGCAGTTCTTC
TRBD1	TRBJ1-1	NA	TRBV10-3	CAIRGQENTEAFF	TGTGCCATCAGGGGACAGGAGAACACTGAAGCTTTCTTT
TRBD2	TRBJ2-3	NA	TRBV29-1	CSVPRAGDPDTQYF	TGCAGCGTCCCAAGAGCGGGAGACCCAGATACGCAGTATTTT
TRBD2	TRBJ2-5	few	TRBV30	CAWGIGLAGRRQETQYF	TGTGCCTGGGGGATTGGGCTAGCGGGAAGGAGACAAGAGACCCAGTACTTC
NA	TRBJ2-7	NA	TRBV20-1	CSALGTYEQYF	TGCAGTGCATTGGGTACCTACGAGCAGTACTTC
NA	TRBJ2-1	NA	TRBV27	CASSLNQQAEQFF	TGTGCCAGCAGTTTAAACCAGCAGGCTGAGCAGTTCTTC
TRBD2	TRBJ2-7	NA	TRBV10-3	CAISEGRTSGSPDEQYF	TGTGCCATCAGTGAAGGGAGGACTAGCGGGAGTCCCGACGAGCAGTACTTC
TRBD2	TRBJ2-5	NA	TRBV11-2	CASSATSDQETQYF	TGTGCCAGCAGCGCTACTAGCGACCAAGAGACCCAGTACTTC
NA	TRBJ2-3	NA	TRBV4-2	CASSHGEGGDTQYF	TGTGCCAGCAGCCATGGGGAGGGGGGAGATACGCAGTATTTT
NA	TRBJ1-2	NA	TRBV11-2	CASSLGTNYGYTF	TGTGCCAGCAGCTTAGGAACGAATTATGGCTACACCTTC
TRBD2	TRBJ2-3	NA	TRBV2	CASSASGQTDTQYF	TGTGCCAGCAGTGCTAGCGGCCAGACAGATACGCAGTATTTT
NA	TRBJ1-1	NA	TRBV6-1	CASMSGFDTEAFF	TGTGCCAGCATGTCAGGGTTCGACACTGAAGCTTTCTTT
NA	TRBJ2-5	NA	TRBV6-5	CASSLTARGETQYF	TGTGCCAGCAGCCTCACCGCCCGAGGGGAGACCCAGTACTTC
NA	TRBJ1-6	NA	TRBV28	CASRGTQRSPLHF	TGTGCCAGCAGGGGGACACAGCGGTCACCCCTCCACTTT
NA	TRBJ1-3	NA	TRBV29-1	CSVGFEDRGTIYF	TGCAGCGTGGGGTTTGAAGATAGAGGGACCATATATTTT
TRBD2	TRBJ2-3	NA	TRBV2	CASSRLAGVGDTQYF	TGTGCCAGCAGTAGACTAGCGGGAGTGGGAGATACGCAGTATTTT
NA	TRBJ1-2	few	TRBV5-1	CASSQGKTNYGYTF	TGCGCCAGCAGCCAGGGGAAGACTAACTATGGCTACACCTTC
NA	TRBJ2-6	NA	TRBV28	CASRLQGSSGANVLTF	TGTGCCAGCAGATTACAGGGTAGCTCTGGGGCCAACGTCCTGACTTTC
NA	TRBJ2-6	NA	TRBV6-6	CASSGQGTGANVLTF	TGTGCCAGCAGTGGGCAGGGGACTGGGGCCAACGTCCTGACTTTC
NA	TRBJ2-1	NA	TRBV5-4	CASSPGGHSSYNEQFF	TGTGCCAGCAGCCCCGGAGGGCATAGCTCCTACAATGAGCAGTTCTTC
NA	TRBJ2-1	NA	TRBV6-1	CASKEGGHNEQFF	TGTGCCAGCAAGGAGGGCGGACACAATGAGCAGTTCTTC
TRBD2	TRBJ2-7	NA	TRBV28	CASSLTTSRLSYEQYF	TGTGCCAGCAGTTTAACGACTAGCCGGCTTTCCTACGAGCAGTACTTC